The clone carrying this T cell receptor beta chain was counted ten times or more. The CDR3 is 13 residues long. Trimming took 9 bases from V and 5 from J; bases not matched to a gene: 4. This entry belongs to a study of T cells in Graves' hyperthyroidism and ophthalmopathy. There were TCR beta CDR3 regions amplified from RNA transcripts. HTBI primers were the set used in a first-round RT-PCR of the TCR CDR3. MiXCR, applied by TCRdb to the multiplex PCR reads, yields one record per CDR3 protein. The data hold hundreds of thousands of distinct CDR3 sequences, with around a fifth observed a single time. The source material was blood. This TCR was recovered from an older woman with Graves' ophthalmopathy. The V and J genes are TRBV12-3 or TRBV12-4 and TRBJ1-3; 10 bases match TRBD1. The CDR3 DNA reads as TGTGCCAGTCTAGACAGGGGGCGAAACACCATATATTTT. Protein: CASLDRGRNTIYF.